This T cell receptor (beta chain) was recovered during a study of cytomegalovirus exposure and HLA in healthy donors. Regarding the study as a whole: The authors excluded some V segments, including TRBV6-2 and TRBV6-3, as indistinguishable.

Regarding this clone: Its antigen is not identified.

This CDR3 contains 14 residues. CDR1 MNHEY and CDR2 SVGAGI come from the germline V gene. The ends lost 0 bases at V and 8 bases at J; junction bases unmatched: 4. PCR employed 60 Vbeta and 13 Jbeta primers. Using immunoSEQ multiplex PCR, the repertoire was profiled, and TCRdb retains in-frame clones only, with some absent. The sample records 100,000 to 130,000 clones, 65% to 80% being singletons. The clonotype was recovered from a male donor in good health and CMV-seronegative. The specimen was PBMCs. V and J are TRBV6-5 and TRBJ1-2; 9 positions agree with TRBD1. The CDR3 region is CASSYSYRGQGYTF. The CDR3 nucleotides are TGTGCCAGCAGTTACTCTTACAGGGGGCAAGGCTACACCTTC.